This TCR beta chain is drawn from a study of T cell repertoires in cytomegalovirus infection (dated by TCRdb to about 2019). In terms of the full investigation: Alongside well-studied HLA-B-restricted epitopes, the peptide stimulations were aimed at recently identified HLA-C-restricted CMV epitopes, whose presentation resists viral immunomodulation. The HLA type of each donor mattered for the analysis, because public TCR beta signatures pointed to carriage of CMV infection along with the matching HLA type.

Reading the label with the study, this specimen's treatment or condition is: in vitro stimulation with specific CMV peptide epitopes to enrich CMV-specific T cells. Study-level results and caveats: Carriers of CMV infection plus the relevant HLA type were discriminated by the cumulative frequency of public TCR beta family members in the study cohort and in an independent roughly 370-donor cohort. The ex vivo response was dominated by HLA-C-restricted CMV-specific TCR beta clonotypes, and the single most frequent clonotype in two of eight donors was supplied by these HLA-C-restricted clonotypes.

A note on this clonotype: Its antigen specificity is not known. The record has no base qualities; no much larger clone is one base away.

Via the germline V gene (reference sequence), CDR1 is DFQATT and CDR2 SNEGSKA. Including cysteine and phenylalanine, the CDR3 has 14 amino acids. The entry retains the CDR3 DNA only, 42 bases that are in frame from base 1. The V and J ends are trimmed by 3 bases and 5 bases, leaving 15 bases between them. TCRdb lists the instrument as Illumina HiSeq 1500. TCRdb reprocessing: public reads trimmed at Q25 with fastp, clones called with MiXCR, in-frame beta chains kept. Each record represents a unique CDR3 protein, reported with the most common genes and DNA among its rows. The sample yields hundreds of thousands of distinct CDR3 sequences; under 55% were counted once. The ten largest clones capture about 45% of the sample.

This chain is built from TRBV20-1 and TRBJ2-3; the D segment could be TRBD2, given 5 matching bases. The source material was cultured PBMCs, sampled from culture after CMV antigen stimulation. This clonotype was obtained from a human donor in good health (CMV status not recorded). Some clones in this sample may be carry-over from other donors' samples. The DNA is TGCAGTGCTAGTCCAACTCTAGCCGTAGATACGCAGTATTTT. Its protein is CSASPTLAVDTQYF.